This TCR beta chain came from a study of response to subunit inactivated influenza vaccine. TCRdb ran MiXCR on the RT-PCR reads and lists one entry per CDR3 protein. The table shows approximately 490,000 distinct CDR3 sequences, with 6% to 9% occurring only once. The CDR3 spans 14 residues. The germline CDR1 and CDR2 sequences are DFQATT and SNEGSKA (reference sequence). The germline V and J ends were trimmed by 6 bases and 2 bases, with 13 bases remaining between them. This clonotype has only a few counts. This clonotype was sampled from a man between 45 and 75 years old who received an inactivated influenza vaccine. The source material was PBMCs from blood, sampled 23 months after vaccination. The gene calls are TRBV20-1 and TRBJ2-2; D is perhaps TRBD1 or TRBD2 (6 bases each). The CDR3 region has the DNA TGCAGTGCAGGGGGGACTTCCAACACCGGGGAGCTGTTTTTT. Protein product: CSAGGTSNTGELFF.